This is a list of T cell receptor beta chains from one sample in a study of T cell repertoires in cytomegalovirus infection. TCRdb used MiXCR to reprocess the reads, holding one entry per CDR3 protein. The profile shows approximately 190,000 distinct CDR3 sequences, 28% of them singletons. The sample comprised PBMCs. The receptors were gathered from a human donor in good health (CMV status not recorded). Some clones in this sample may be carry-over from other donors' samples. The CDR3 runs from the conserved cysteine through the conserved F or W. A D gene is named only where the DNA matches it firmly. The listing skips clone size in some rows; elsewhere it reads once, few, many or a size class.

j_gene,abundance,v_gene,d_gene,CDR3nt,CDR3aa
TRBJ2-1,NA,TRBV5-4,TRBD1,TGTGCCAGCAGCGGTAACAGGGGCGCGGATGAGCAGTTCTTC,CASSGNRGADEQFF
TRBJ2-2,many,TRBV7-8,NA,TGTGCCAGCAGCCCTTACAGGGTGAACACCGGGGAGCTGTTTTTT,CASSPYRVNTGELFF
TRBJ2-7,few,TRBV5-1,NA,TGCGCCAGCAGCTTGGAGGGACATATCTACGAGCAGTACTTC,CASSLEGHIYEQYF
TRBJ1-2,many,TRBV7-9,NA,TGTGCCAGCACCCTCTCCGGGGCTGTCGTCTATGGCTACACCTTC,CASTLSGAVVYGYTF
TRBJ2-3,NA,TRBV7-2,NA,TGTGCCAGCAGCTTAGGAGCCCCGGCGCAGTATTTT,CASSLGAPAQYF
TRBJ2-5,few,TRBV7-8,NA,TGTGCCAGCAGCTTTAGACAGGGTTGGGGAGGGGAGACCCAGTACTTC,CASSFRQGWGGETQYF
TRBJ1-1,many,TRBV10-3,NA,TGTGCCATCAGCACAACACAGGCGATCGGAGCTTTCTTT,CAISTTQAIGAFF
TRBJ2-7,NA,TRBV20-1,TRBD1,TGCAGTGCTACGAGGAAGGGACAGGGTAAATACGAGCAGTACTTC,CSATRKGQGKYEQYF
TRBJ2-2,few,TRBV2,NA,TGTGCCAGCAGTGCACAGGGCAAGGGGCTGTTTTTT,CASSAQGKGLFF
TRBJ1-5,NA,TRBV27,NA,TGTGCCAGCAGTTTAAAGGGCGGGCCCAATCAGCCCCAGCATTTT,CASSLKGGPNQPQHF
TRBJ1-4,NA,TRBV20-1,TRBD1,TGCAGTGCTAGTCCCACGACAGGGCATCGTGAAAAACTGTTTTTT,CSASPTTGHREKLFF
TRBJ1-1,NA,TRBV30,NA,TGTGCCTGGAGTGCAGACGTAACAAGTGGGACTTTCTTT,CAWSADVTSGTFF
TRBJ2-7,few,TRBV10-3,NA,TGTGCCATCAGTGACGGACGCCCCTACGAGCAGTACTTC,CAISDGRPYEQYF
TRBJ2-3,NA,TRBV4-3,NA,TGCGCCAGCAGCCAAGATCACGAGGCTACGCAGTATTTT,CASSQDHEATQYF
TRBJ1-1,few,TRBV7-2,NA,TGTGCCAGCAGTAGGTCGGGGCTTAACACTGAAGCTTTCTTT,CASSRSGLNTEAFF
TRBJ2-5,NA,TRBV27,TRBD2,TGTGCCAGCAGTTCGGGACTAGCGGGGGGCGCTGAGACCCAGTACTTC,CASSSGLAGGAETQYF
TRBJ2-6,few,TRBV19,NA,TGTGCCAGTAGTCCCCCCCCTGGGGCCAACGTCCTGACTTTC,CASSPPPGANVLTF
TRBJ1-5,NA,TRBV6-2/TRBV6-3,NA,TGTGCCAGCAGTTTCACCGGAGGTCAGCCCCAGCATTTT,CASSFTGGQPQHF
TRBJ2-3,few,TRBV7-2,NA,TGTGCCAGCAGCTTAGAACTAGCCGCAGATACGCAGTATTTT,CASSLELAADTQYF
TRBJ2-7,few,TRBV6-2/TRBV6-3,NA,TGTGCCAGCAGCCCTACAGCCTTATCCTACGAGCAGTACTTC,CASSPTALSYEQYF
TRBJ2-7,few,TRBV28,NA,TGTGCCAGCAACAATAAATACGAGCAGTACTTC,CASNNKYEQYF
TRBJ2-7,few,TRBV11-2,NA,TGTGCCAGCAGCGTCATCTCCTACGAGCAGTACTTC,CASSVISYEQYF
TRBJ1-1,NA,TRBV7-9,NA,TGTGCCAGCAGCTTAGTTCCGGAGATGTACACTGAAGCTTTCTTT,CASSLVPEMYTEAFF
TRBJ1-3,few,TRBV2,NA,TGTGCCAGCAGATACGGGTTCGACTCTGGAAACACCATATATTTT,CASRYGFDSGNTIYF
TRBJ1-2,few,TRBV20-1,NA,TGCAGTGCTAGTAATGGGCCTGGCTACACCTTC,CSASNGPGYTF
TRBJ2-5,NA,TRBV7-8,NA,TGTGCCAGCAGCTTAACTGGGTACGGCCCCAGAGAGACCCAGTACTTC,CASSLTGYGPRETQYF
TRBJ1-3,few,TRBV5-5,NA,TGTGCCAGCAGCTTAACGGGGATCTCTGGAAACACCATATATTTT,CASSLTGISGNTIYF
TRBJ2-2,few,TRBV6-5,NA,TGTGCCAGCAGTCACCGGACACGCGCGGGGCCCGGGGAGCTGTTTTTT,CASSHRTRAGPGELFF
TRBJ2-3,many,TRBV7-2,TRBD2,TGTGCCAGCATCAAGGGGTTGGGCAGCGGGGGGGCTACATATTTT,CASIKGLGSGGATYF
TRBJ1-2,many,TRBV7-8,NA,TGTGCCAGCAGCGAGACACGGGCCTATGGCTACACCTTC,CASSETRAYGYTF
TRBJ2-7,few,TRBV7-2,TRBD1,TGTGCCAGCAGCTTACTGGGCAGGGGGCTTGGCGAGCAGTACTTC,CASSLLGRGLGEQYF
TRBJ2-1,NA,TRBV7-2,NA,TGTGCCAGCAGCTTAAGGACAGCCTACAATGAGCAGTTCTTC,CASSLRTAYNEQFF
TRBJ2-2,NA,TRBV9,NA,TGTGCCAGCAGCCACGGGACCCCTACAGGGGAGCTGTTTTTT,CASSHGTPTGELFF
TRBJ1-1,many,TRBV10-3,TRBD1,TGTGCCATCACCCCGGACAGGGGGGGCTACGCTTTCTTT,CAITPDRGGYAFF